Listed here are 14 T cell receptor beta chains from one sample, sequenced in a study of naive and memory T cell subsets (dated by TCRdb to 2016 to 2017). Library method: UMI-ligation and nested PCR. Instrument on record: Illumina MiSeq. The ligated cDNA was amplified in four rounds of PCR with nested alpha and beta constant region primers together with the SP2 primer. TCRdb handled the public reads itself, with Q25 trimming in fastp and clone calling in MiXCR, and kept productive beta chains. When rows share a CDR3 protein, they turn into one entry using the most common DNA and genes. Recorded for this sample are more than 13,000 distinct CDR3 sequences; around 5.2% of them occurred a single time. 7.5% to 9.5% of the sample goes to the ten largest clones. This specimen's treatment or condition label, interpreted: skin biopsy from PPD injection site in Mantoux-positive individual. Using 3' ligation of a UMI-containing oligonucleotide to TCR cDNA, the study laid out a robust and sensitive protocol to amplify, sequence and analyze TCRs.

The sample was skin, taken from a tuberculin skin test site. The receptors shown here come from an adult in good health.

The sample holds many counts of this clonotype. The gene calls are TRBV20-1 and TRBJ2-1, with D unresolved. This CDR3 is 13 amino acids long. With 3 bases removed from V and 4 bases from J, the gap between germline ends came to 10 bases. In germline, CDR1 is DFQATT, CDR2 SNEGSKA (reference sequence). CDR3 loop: CSASLALYNEQFF. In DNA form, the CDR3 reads TGCAGTGCTAGTTTAGCACTGTACAATGAGCAGTTCTTC.

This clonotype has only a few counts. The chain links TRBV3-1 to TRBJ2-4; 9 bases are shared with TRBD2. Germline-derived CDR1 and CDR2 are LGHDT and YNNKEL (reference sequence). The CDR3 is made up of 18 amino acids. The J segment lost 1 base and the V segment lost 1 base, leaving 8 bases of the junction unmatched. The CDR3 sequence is CASSQGSGGRGAKNIQYF. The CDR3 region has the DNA TGTGCCAGCAGCCAAGGGAGCGGGGGGCGCGGGGCCAAAAACATTCAGTACTTC.

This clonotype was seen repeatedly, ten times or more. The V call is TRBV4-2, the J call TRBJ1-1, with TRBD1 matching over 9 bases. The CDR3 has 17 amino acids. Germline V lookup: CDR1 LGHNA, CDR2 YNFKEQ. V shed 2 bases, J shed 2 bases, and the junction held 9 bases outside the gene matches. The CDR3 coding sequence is TGTGCCAGCAGCCAACTCGGGACAGGGATTGGAAACACTGAAGCTTTCTTT. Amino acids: CASSQLGTGIGNTEAFF.

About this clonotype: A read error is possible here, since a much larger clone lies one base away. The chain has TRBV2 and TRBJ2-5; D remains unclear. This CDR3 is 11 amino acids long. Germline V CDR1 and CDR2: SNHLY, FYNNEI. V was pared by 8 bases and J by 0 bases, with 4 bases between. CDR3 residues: CASSDQETQYF. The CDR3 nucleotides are TGTGCCAGCTCTGACCAAGAGACCCAGTACTTC.

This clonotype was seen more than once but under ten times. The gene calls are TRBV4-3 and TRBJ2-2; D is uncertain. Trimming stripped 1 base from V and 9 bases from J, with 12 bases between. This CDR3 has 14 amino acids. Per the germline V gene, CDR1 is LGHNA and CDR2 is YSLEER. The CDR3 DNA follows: TGCGCCAGCAGCCAAGTTCTGGAGTTAAGGGAGCTGTTTTTT. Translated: CASSQVLELRELFF.

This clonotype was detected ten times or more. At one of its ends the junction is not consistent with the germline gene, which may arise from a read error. The CDR3 DNA follows: TGTGCTAGCAGCTTAGATCTCACTGGAAACACCATATATTTT. Its translation: CASSLDLTGNTIYF. V gene TRBV7-7 combines with J gene TRBJ1-3; D gene unclear. CDR3 length: 14 residues. Per the germline V gene, CDR1 is SSHAT and CDR2 is FNYEAQ (reference sequence).

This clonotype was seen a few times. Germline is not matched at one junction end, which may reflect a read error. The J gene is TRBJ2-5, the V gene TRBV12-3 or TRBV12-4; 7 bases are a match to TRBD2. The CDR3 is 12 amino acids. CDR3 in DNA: TGTGTCAGCCGGGGGGACCAAGAGACCCAGTACTTC. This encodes CVSRGDQETQYF.

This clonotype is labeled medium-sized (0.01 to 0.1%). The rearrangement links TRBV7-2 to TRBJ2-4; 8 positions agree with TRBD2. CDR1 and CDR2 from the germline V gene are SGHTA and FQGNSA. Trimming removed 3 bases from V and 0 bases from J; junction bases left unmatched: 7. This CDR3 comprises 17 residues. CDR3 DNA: TGTGCCAGCAGCTTCGGTCAAGCGGGGGTAGCCAAAAACATTCAGTACTTC. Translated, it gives CASSFGQAGVAKNIQYF.

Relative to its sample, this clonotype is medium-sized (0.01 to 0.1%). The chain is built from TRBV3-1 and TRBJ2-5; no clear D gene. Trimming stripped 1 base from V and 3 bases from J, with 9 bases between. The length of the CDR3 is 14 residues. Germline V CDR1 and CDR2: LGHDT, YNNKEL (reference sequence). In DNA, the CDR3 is TGTGCCAGCAGCCAAGGGGCTAGGGAAGAGACCCAGTACTTC. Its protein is CASSQGAREETQYF.

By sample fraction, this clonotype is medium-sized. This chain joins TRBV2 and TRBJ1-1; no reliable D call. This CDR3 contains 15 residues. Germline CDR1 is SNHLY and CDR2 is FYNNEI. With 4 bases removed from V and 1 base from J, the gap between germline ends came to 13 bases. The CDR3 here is CASSAARSENTEAFF. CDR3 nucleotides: TGTGCCAGCAGTGCGGCACGTTCCGAGAACACTGAAGCTTTCTTT. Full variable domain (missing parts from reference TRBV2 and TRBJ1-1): EPEVTQTPSHQVTQMGQEVILRCVPISNHLYFYWYRQILGQKVEFLVSFYNNEISEKSEIFDDQFSVERPDGSNFTLKIRSTKLEDSAMYFCASSAARSENTEAFFGQGTRLTVV.

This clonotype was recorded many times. CDR3 loop: CSVNTAQGGEQYF. The CDR3 DNA follows: TGCAGCGTGAACACGGCCCAGGGGGGCGAGCAGTACTTC. The V gene is TRBV29-1, the J gene TRBJ2-7; D possibly corresponds to TRBD1 (7 bases). The germline CDR1 and CDR2 sequences are SQVTM and ANQGSEA. The length of the CDR3 is 13 residues. V lost 6 bases and J lost 6, with 18 bases in between.

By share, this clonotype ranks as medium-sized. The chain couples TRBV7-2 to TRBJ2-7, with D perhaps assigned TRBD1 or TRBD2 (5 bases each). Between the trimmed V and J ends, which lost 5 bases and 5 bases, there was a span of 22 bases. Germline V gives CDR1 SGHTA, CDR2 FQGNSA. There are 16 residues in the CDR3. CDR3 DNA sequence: TGTGCCAGCAGCCTCCGATACTTTGAGGGGAACCACGAGCAGTACTTC. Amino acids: CASSLRYFEGNHEQYF.

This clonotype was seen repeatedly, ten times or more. The CDR3 sequence: CASSVTGSEAFF. The CDR3 region has the DNA TGTGCCAGCAGCGTAACGGGGTCCGAAGCTTTCTTT. This rearrangement joins TRBV9 to TRBJ1-1; no reliable D call. The CDR3 sequence is 12 residues long. Germline V gene lookup returns CDR1 SGDLS and CDR2 YYNGEE. The V and J ends lost 1 base and 8 bases respectively, with 9 bases between them.

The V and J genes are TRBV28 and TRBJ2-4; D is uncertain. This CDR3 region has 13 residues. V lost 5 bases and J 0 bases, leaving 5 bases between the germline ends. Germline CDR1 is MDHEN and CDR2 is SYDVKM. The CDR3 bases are TGTGCCAGCAGTATGCTAGCCAAAAACATTCAGTACTTC. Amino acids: CASSMLAKNIQYF.